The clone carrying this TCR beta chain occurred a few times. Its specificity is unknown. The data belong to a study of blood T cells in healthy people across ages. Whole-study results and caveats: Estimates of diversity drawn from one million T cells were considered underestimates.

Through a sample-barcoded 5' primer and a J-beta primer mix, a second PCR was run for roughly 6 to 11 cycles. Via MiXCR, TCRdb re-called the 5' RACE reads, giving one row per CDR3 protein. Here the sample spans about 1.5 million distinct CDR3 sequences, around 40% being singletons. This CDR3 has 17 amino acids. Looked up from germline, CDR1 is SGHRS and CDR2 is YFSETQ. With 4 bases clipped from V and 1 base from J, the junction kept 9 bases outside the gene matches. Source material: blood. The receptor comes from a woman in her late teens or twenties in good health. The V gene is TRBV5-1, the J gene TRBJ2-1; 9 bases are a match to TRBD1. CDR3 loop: CASSPSPGQGSYNEQFF. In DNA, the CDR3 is TGCGCCAGCAGCCCCTCCCCGGGACAGGGATCCTACAATGAGCAGTTCTTC.